This paragraph covers one T cell receptor beta chain sequence. Its antigen is not identified. One end of the junction fails to match germline, which may point to a read error. CDR1 is MNHEY, CDR2 SVGAGI, per germline. This CDR3 is 13 amino acids long. Three nested ARM-PCR rounds with V-beta and C-beta primers built TCRB libraries. TCRdb re-called the multiplex PCR reads with MiXCR, one entry per CDR3 protein. This table has some 10,000 distinct CDR3 sequences, roughly 65% appearing once. The sample comes from a study of tumor-infiltrating lymphocytes in glioblastoma multiforme. Study-wide results and caveats: Unequal TCR RNA per T cell might skew measured clone sizes.

The chain is built from TRBV6-5 and TRBJ2-1; 7 bases match TRBD2. The clonotype comes from a male donor with glioblastoma. Sample: brain tumor tissue. The CDR3 loop is CTSSYSGGDKQFF. The DNA for the CDR3 is TGTACCAGCAGTTACTCTGGGGGGGATAAGCAGTTCTTC.